This TCR beta chain was recorded in a study of PD-1 blockade in classical Hodgkin lymphoma. Study outcomes and limitations: Repertoires differed for reasons still undefined, possibly disease activity or prior therapy. Baseline TCR diversity was reportedly lower in newly diagnosed patients than in healthy donors. It was reported as lower still in relapsed/refractory patients.

In every patient, relapse followed autologous stem cell transplantation, while exposure to brentuximab vedotin differed. Generated by immunoSEQ multiplex PCR, the TCRdb table keeps only in-frame clones and is missing some. The profile shows approximately 27,000 clones, roughly 71% of them singletons. This CDR3 is built from 12 residues. Between the trimmed V and J ends, which lost 3 bases and 7 bases, there was a span of 4 bases. Germline CDR1 reads ENHRY; CDR2 reads SYGVKD. A remark on this clone: Antigen: not known.

The rearrangement uses TRBV10-3 and TRBJ1-6; D gene ambiguous. The receptor was isolated from a human donor with classical Hodgkin lymphoma. Sequenced material: peripheral blood mononuclear cells (PBMCs), taken before the second cycle of nivolumab. The CDR3 spells CAISELNSPLHF. In DNA form, the CDR3 reads TGTGCCATCAGTGAATTAAATTCACCCCTCCACTTT.